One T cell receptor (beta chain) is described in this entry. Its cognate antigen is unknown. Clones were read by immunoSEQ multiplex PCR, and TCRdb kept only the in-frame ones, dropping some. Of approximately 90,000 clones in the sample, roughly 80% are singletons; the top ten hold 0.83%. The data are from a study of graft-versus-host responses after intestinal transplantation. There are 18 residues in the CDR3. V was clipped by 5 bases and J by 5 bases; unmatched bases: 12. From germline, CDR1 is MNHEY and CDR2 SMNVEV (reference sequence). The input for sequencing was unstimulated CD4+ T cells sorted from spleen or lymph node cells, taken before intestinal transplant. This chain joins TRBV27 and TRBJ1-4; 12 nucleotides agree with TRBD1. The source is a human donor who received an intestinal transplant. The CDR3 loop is CASSPGTGGPGWNEKLFF. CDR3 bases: TGTGCCAGCAGTCCCGGGACAGGGGGCCCCGGCTGGAATGAAAAACTGTTTTTT.